The next 27 T cell receptor beta chains were all read from a single sample in a study of CD8 T cells in ankylosing spondylitis. From the 5' RACE reads, TCRdb called clonotypes with MiXCR, one entry per CDR3 protein. The sample lists tens of thousands of distinct CDR3 sequences, approximately 5% occurring once. Source material: blood, either unsorted or a sorted T cell fraction (not recorded which). The receptor set was obtained from a male donor with ankylosing spondylitis or in good health (not recorded which).

This clonotype was counted many times. The chain carries TRBV30 and TRBJ1-1, with TRBD1 matching over 7 bases. The germline CDR1 and CDR2 sequences are GTSNPN and SVGIG (reference sequence). The V gene end was trimmed by 1 base and the J gene end by 0 bases; junction bases not matched to a gene: 5. This CDR3 spans 15 amino acids. The CDR3 here is CAWSGMDRLNTEAFF. CDR3 nucleotide sequence: TGTGCCTGGAGTGGTATGGACAGGTTGAACACTGAAGCTTTCTTT.

This clonotype was seen a few times. The chain joins TRBV11-2 to TRBJ1-6; the D is unclear. V gave up 1 base and J gave up 6 bases, with 19 bases separating them. Germline V gene lookup returns CDR1 SGHAT and CDR2 FQNNGV. The CDR3 consists of 18 residues. The chain's CDR3 is CASSLGWQSGKLNSPLHF. The CDR3 nucleotides read TGTGCCAGCAGCTTAGGGTGGCAGTCCGGAAAACTTAATTCACCCCTCCACTTT.

This clonotype was detected ten times or more. The genes are TRBV5-1 and TRBJ2-5, with a tentative D call TRBD2 (6 bases). CDR3 length equals 14 residues. Per the germline V gene, CDR1 is SGHRS and CDR2 is YFSETQ. Deletions cut 4 bases from V and 4 bases from J, with 14 bases between. CDR3 amino acids: CASSLGGVAETQYF. The CDR3 DNA reads TGCGCCAGCAGCCTCGGAGGGGTAGCAGAGACCCAGTACTTC.

A note on this clonotype: This may come from a read error, since a much larger clone is one base off. This rearrangement joins TRBV12-3 or TRBV12-4 to TRBJ2-7, with D tentatively TRBD2 (5 bases). This CDR3 has 13 amino acids. The CDR3 spells CASSFGVSHEQYF. Here the CDR3 DNA reads TGTGCCAGCAGTTTCGGGGTCTCCCACGAGCAGTACTTC.

This clonotype was counted at least ten times. The chain couples TRBV6-5 to TRBJ2-2, with TRBD2 matching over 14 bases. V shed 1 base and J 1 base; nucleotides not matched to a gene: 5. CDR3 size: 19 residues. CDR1 MNHEY and CDR2 SVGAGI come from the germline V gene. CDR3 sequence reads: CASSYLGLAGALNTGELFF. The CDR3 coding sequence is TGTGCCAGCAGTTACTTGGGACTAGCGGGGGCACTGAACACCGGGGAGCTGTTTTTT.

This clonotype was counted at least ten times. The chain recombines TRBV4-2 with TRBJ1-1; no clear D. In germline, CDR1 is LGHNA, CDR2 YNFKEQ. The CDR3 is made up of 14 amino acids. Trimming stripped 4 bases from V and 1 base from J, with 10 bases between. CDR3 DNA: TGTGCCAGCAGCCCGCAGAGGGAGAACACTGAAGCTTTCTTT. This encodes CASSPQRENTEAFF.

The rearrangement uses TRBV11-3 and TRBJ2-1; unclear D gene. Trimming shortened V by 5 bases and J by 3 bases, and 11 bases separated the two germline ends. The CDR3 loop spans 14 amino acids. Germline V gene data show CDR1 as SGHNT and CDR2 as YENEEA. CDR3 in DNA: TGTGCCAGCAGCCCGTTTGGGGACTACAATGAGCAGTTCTTC. It is translated as CASSPFGDYNEQFF.

The sample holds many counts of this clonotype. The rearrangement links TRBV6-1 to TRBJ1-1; D is ambiguous. The ends were cut back, 5 bases at V and 1 base at J, with 17 bases in the middle. The germline gives CDR1 MNHNS, CDR2 SASEGT. CDR3 length: 16 residues. CDR3 DNA: TGTGCCAGCAGTCGCTTGCCCCAGTCAAGGAACACTGAAGCTTTCTTT. This sequence encodes CASSRLPQSRNTEAFF.

This clonotype was seen repeatedly, ten times or more. V and J are TRBV20-1 and TRBJ2-2; no reliable D call. The CDR3 consists of 11 residues. CDR1 is DFQATT and CDR2 is SNEGSKA in the germline V gene (reference sequence). The germline V and J ends were trimmed by 5 bases and 6 bases, with 7 bases remaining between them. In DNA, the CDR3 is TGCAGTGCTGCCCGCCCCGGGGAGCTGTTTTTT. Protein: CSAARPGELFF.

The sample holds many counts of this clonotype. The CDR3 DNA is TGTGCCAGCAGAACGACTAGCGGGGGGGCTAATGAGCAGTTCTTC. As protein: CASRTTSGGANEQFF. This sequence joins TRBV12-3 or TRBV12-4 and TRBJ2-1, with TRBD2 matching 14 bases. The length of the CDR3 is 15 residues. Trimming took 6 bases from V and 7 from J; bases not matched to a gene: 5.

This clonotype showed up many times. The V and J genes are TRBV7-8 and TRBJ2-3; TRBD2 agrees at 10 bases. Trimming at V came to 2 bases and at J to 2 bases, leaving 4 bases not matched to a gene. Germline CDR1 and CDR2: SGHVS and FQNEAQ. The CDR3 sequence is 16 residues long. CDR3: CASSLLTSGVTDTQYF. CDR3 nucleotides: TGTGCCAGCAGCTTACTAACTAGCGGGGTCACAGATACGCAGTATTTT.

Many counts were recorded for this clonotype. This rearrangement joins TRBV5-1 to TRBJ1-6; 7 bases match TRBD1. V was clipped by 3 bases and J by 10 bases; unmatched bases: 7. Per germline, CDR1 SGHRS and CDR2 YFSETQ. The CDR3 spans 14 residues. The CDR3 region has the DNA TGCGCCAGCAGCTCCGGGACAGAGGACTCACCCCTCCACTTT. Its translation: CASSSGTEDSPLHF.

The table lists this clonotype with many counts. The chain combines TRBV3-1 with TRBJ1-2; D is uncertain. Germline CDR1 LGHDT, CDR2 YNNKEL (reference sequence). CDR3 length: 12 residues. V was pared by 4 bases and J by 2 bases, with 5 bases between. The chain's CDR3 is CASSPGNYGYTF. Here the CDR3 DNA reads TGTGCCAGCAGCCCAGGAAACTATGGCTACACCTTC.

The gene calls are TRBV7-2 and TRBJ2-7; TRBD2 agrees at 9 bases. The V segment lost 1 base and the J segment 0 bases; nucleotides outside the gene matches: 4. The CDR3 consists of 16 residues. In germline, CDR1 is SGHTA, CDR2 FQGNSA. The CDR3 bases are TGTGCCAGCAGCTTAGGGCGGGGGGGATTCTCCTACGAGCAGTACTTC. This gives the protein CASSLGRGGFSYEQYF.

This clonotype was recorded at least ten times. The chain employs TRBV7-8 and TRBJ2-2, with D tentatively TRBD1 or TRBD2 (6 bases each). The CDR3 sequence is 17 residues long. Germline CDR1 reads SGHVS; CDR2 reads FQNEAQ. Trimming pared 3 bases from V and 6 bases from J, leaving 20 bases between. The CDR3 nucleotides read TGTGCCAGCAGCTTCCCCCTCGGGGGCCTTTTCTCCGGGGAGCTGTTTTTT. Translating gives CASSFPLGGLFSGELFF.

This clonotype showed up many times. The rearrangement uses TRBV6-5 and TRBJ1-5, with 9 nucleotides matching TRBD1. CDR3 size: 15 residues. Germline V gene lookup returns CDR1 MNHEY and CDR2 SVGAGI. V shed 1 base and J 5 bases; nucleotides not matched to a gene: 3. CDR3 DNA sequence: TGTGCCAGCAGTTACTGGGACAGGGCCGATCAGCCCCAGCATTTT. As protein: CASSYWDRADQPQHF.

This clonotype was seen many times. This rearrangement joins TRBV6-1 to TRBJ2-2; 7 bases agree with TRBD1. This CDR3 region has 15 residues. The trim removed 5 bases at V and 0 bases at J, leaving 3 bases unmatched. Looked up from germline, CDR1 is MNHNS and CDR2 is SASEGT. The CDR3 loop reads CASSPTGPNTGELFF. In DNA, the CDR3 is TGTGCCAGCAGTCCGACAGGGCCGAACACCGGGGAGCTGTTTTTT.

This clonotype was recorded many times. CDR3 sequence: CASSRGTSGEQYF. CDR3 nucleotide sequence: TGTGCCAGCTCACGAGGGACCTCGGGGGAGCAGTACTTC. The V call is TRBV18, the J call TRBJ2-7; D possibly matches TRBD1 or TRBD2 (5 bases each). Germline CDR1 reads KGHSH; CDR2 reads LQKENI. This CDR3 is 13 amino acids long. V lost 4 bases to trimming and J lost 7 bases, with 14 bases between them.

In this sample, this clonotype turned up many times. This chain links TRBV27 with TRBJ2-3; a weak D match, TRBD2 (6 bases). The length of the CDR3 is 17 residues. Between the trimmed V and J ends, which lost 3 bases and 0 bases, there was a span of 16 bases. Germline lookup yields CDR1 MNHEY and CDR2 SMNVEV (reference sequence). CDR3 bases: TGTGCCAGCAGTTTGGAGGGCCCCATTTCTAGCACAGATACGCAGTATTTT. Translation gives CASSLEGPISSTDTQYF.

Here the CDR3 reads CAISSSGGSGETQYF. The CDR3 bases are TGTGCCATCAGTTCGTCGGGGGGCTCGGGGGAGACCCAGTACTTC. The genes are TRBV10-3 and TRBJ2-5; D might be TRBD2 (7 bases). V shed 5 bases and J shed 5 bases, with 18 bases lying between them. Germline V gene lookup returns CDR1 ENHRY and CDR2 SYGVKD. The CDR3 contains 15 residues.

This clonotype showed up just a few times. This may come from a read error, since a much larger clone is one base off. V usage is TRBV5-1 and J usage is TRBJ2-1; D might be TRBD1 (5 bases). The CDR3 consists of 15 residues. Per germline, CDR1 SGHRS and CDR2 YFSETQ. DNA of the CDR3: TGCGCCAGCAGCAAACAGGCAAGCTCCTACAATGAGCAGCTCTTC. This codes for CASSKQASSYNEQLF.

This clonotype was recorded many times. The chain carries TRBV20-1 and TRBJ1-2; D is unclear. V lost 0 bases and J lost 7, with 9 bases in between. Germline lookup yields CDR1 DFQATT and CDR2 SNEGSKA (reference sequence). The CDR3 length is 12 residues. The CDR3 nucleotides are TGCAGTGCTAGAGACACCTTTGGTGGCTACACCTTC. The encoded protein is CSARDTFGGYTF.

This clonotype was counted many times. The chain uses TRBV5-1 and TRBJ2-1; 11 bases fit TRBD2. Trimming at V came to 0 bases and at J to 6 bases, leaving 2 bases not matched to a gene. The CDR3 totals 15 residues. Germline V gene lookup returns CDR1 SGHRS and CDR2 YFSETQ. The CDR3 protein is CASSLELAGANEQFF. The CDR3 DNA reads TGCGCCAGCAGCTTGGAACTAGCGGGGGCCAATGAGCAGTTCTTC. The full variable domain, completed using reference TRBV5-1 and TRBJ2-1, is KAGVTQTPRYLIKTRGQQVTLSCSPISGHRSVSWYQQTPGQGLQFLFEYFSETQRNKGNFPGRFSGRQFSNSRSEMNVSTLELGDSALYLCASSLELAGANEQFFGPGTRLTVL.

This clonotype was counted ten times or more. The chain is built from TRBV6-1 and TRBJ2-5; no clear D gene. Germline CDR1 is MNHNS and CDR2 is SASEGT. The CDR3 runs to 14 residues. V was trimmed by 0 bases and J by 5 bases, leaving 10 bases between them. CDR3 amino acids: CASSEALLTETQYF. Here the CDR3 DNA reads TGTGCCAGCAGTGAAGCGCTCTTAACGGAGACCCAGTACTTC.

Ten or more counts support this clonotype. This chain connects TRBV7-2 to TRBJ1-1; D call uncertain. Germline V gene data show CDR1 as SGHTA and CDR2 as FQGNSA. V was cut by 1 base and J by 8 bases, with 11 bases left in between. CDR3 length equals 13 residues. CDR3 sequence: CASSLVRVGEAFF. Here the CDR3 DNA reads TGTGCCAGCAGCTTAGTAAGGGTAGGAGAAGCTTTCTTT.

This clonotype was detected ten times or more. The gene calls are TRBV5-1 and TRBJ2-3, with 7 bases matching TRBD1. Germline loops: CDR1 SGHRS, CDR2 YFSETQ. The CDR3 is 14 residues long. Unmatched junction bases numbered 1, after V lost 2 bases and J lost 1 base. CDR3 nucleotide sequence: TGCGCCAGCAGCTTCGGACAGGGCACAGATACGCAGTATTTT. This encodes CASSFGQGTDTQYF.

This clonotype was detected ten times or more. V gene TRBV15 combines with J gene TRBJ2-4, with a possible D match to TRBD1 (5 bases). The CDR3 runs 17 residues. V was trimmed by 0 bases and J by 3 bases, leaving 15 bases between them. Germline V gene lookup returns CDR1 LNHNV and CDR2 YYDKDF (reference sequence). The CDR3 protein is CATSRDRQGTGKNIQYF. The CDR3, as DNA: TGTGCCACCAGCAGAGATCGGCAGGGAACGGGCAAAAACATTCAGTACTTC.